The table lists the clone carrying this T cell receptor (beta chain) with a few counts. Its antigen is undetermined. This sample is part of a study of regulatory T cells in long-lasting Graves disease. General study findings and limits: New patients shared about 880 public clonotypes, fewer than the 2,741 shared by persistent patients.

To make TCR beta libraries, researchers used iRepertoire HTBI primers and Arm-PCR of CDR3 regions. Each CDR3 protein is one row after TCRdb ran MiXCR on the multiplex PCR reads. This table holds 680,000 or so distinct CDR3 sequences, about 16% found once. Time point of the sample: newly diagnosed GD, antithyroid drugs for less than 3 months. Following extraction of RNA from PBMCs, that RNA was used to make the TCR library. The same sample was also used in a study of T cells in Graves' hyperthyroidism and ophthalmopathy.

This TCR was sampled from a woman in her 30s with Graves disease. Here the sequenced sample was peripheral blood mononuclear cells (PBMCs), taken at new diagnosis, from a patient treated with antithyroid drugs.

This chain's CDR3 is CASSLTHTEQFF. CDR3 sequence (DNA): TGCGCCAGCAGCTTGACCCACACCGAGCAGTTCTTC. The chain recombines TRBV5-1 with TRBJ2-1; no clear D gene. The ends were cut back, 1 base at V and 10 bases at J, with 9 bases in the middle. The V gene's germline CDR1 is SGHRS and CDR2 YFSETQ. This CDR3 is 12 amino acids long.